This note documents a single TCR beta chain sequence. As yet, its antigen is unknown. V lost 3 bases to trimming and J lost 7 bases, with 18 bases between them. This CDR3 has 16 residues. At the Johns Hopkins FTIC core, DNA taken from cultured CD4+ T cells was sequenced by way of the Oncomine TCR Beta short-read assay. Using its own MiXCR run on the PCR reads, TCRdb lists one record per CDR3 protein. The data hold some 22,000 distinct CDR3 sequences, with roughly 60% observed a single time. Treatment defined: roughly 10-day PBMC culture with coronavirus spike peptide pools or control peptides (ViraFEST assay). These data originate in a study of vaccination and CD4 T cells after COVID-19. Study overall: Comprising six males and four females, the convalescent participants counted two Hispanic individuals among them.

This TCR derives from a human donor who received a COVID-19 vaccine. Here the sequenced sample was CD4+ T cells from blood, cultured in vitro, taken before SARS-CoV-2 vaccination. This chain uses TRBV12-3 or TRBV12-4 with TRBJ2-2; D unresolved. CDR3 protein: CASSFVGLALSGELFF. Here the CDR3 DNA reads TGTGCCAGCAGTTTTGTTGGCCTCGCTTTGAGCGGGGAGCTGTTTTTT.